This TCR beta chain derives from a study of T-cell memory formation after mild COVID-19. As for the study in general: TCR clusters were mostly donor specific.

Study-wide results and caveats: Balance between CD4 and CD8 was seen in clones contracting day 15 to 85, and a CD4+ lean was seen in later expanders.

TCRdb reanalysed the 5' RACE reads using MiXCR and keeps one entry per CDR3 protein. Of about 180,000 distinct CDR3 sequences in the sample, 16% are singletons; the top ten hold 2% to 2.5%. This clonotype was observed a handful of times. The antigen is not known. Germline trimming cut 6 bases from V and 1 base from J; bases unmatched to any gene: 5. CDR1 is MNHEY, CDR2 SVGEGT, per germline. This CDR3 has 15 residues. This clonotype originated in an adult woman who had mild COVID-19 (a few samples of this study predate the infection). Cell type and time point are not known. This sequence joins TRBV6-2 or TRBV6-3 and TRBJ1-1; 10 bases match TRBD1. Sequencing was done on a sample of PBMCs or a T cell subset sorted from them (not recorded which). The CDR3 is CASRRQGAKNTEAFF. In DNA form, the CDR3 reads TGTGCCAGCAGAAGACAGGGGGCCAAGAACACTGAAGCTTTCTTT.